Below are 2 T cell receptor beta chains sequenced from a single sample in a study of blood T cell repertoires in COVID-19. This table comes from immunoSEQ multiplex PCR, and its TCRdb copy is limited to in-frame clones, with some not included. The sample carries 120,000 or so clones, around four fifths recorded once. The sequenced sample consisted of peripheral blood. Receptors originate from a man in his 60s with active or convalescent COVID-19.

The genes are TRBV6-2 or TRBV6-3 and TRBJ2-5; weak D call: TRBD1 (6 bases). The CDR3 covers 18 residues. Germline CDR1 and CDR2: MNHEY and SVGEGT. Trimming stripped 2 bases from V and 2 bases from J, with 21 bases between. The CDR3 protein is CASSYGATPSGQQETQYF. CDR3 sequence (DNA): TGTGCCAGCAGTTACGGGGCAACACCCTCCGGACAGCAAGAGACCCAGTACTTC.

The CDR3 DNA sequence: TGTGCCACCAGCATCGGACAGCAGGCAACTAATGAAAAACTGTTTTTT. Translation: CATSIGQQATNEKLFF. The chain uses TRBV15 and TRBJ1-4; D may be TRBD1 (6 bases). With 4 bases removed from V and 0 bases from J, the gap between germline ends came to 12 bases. CDR3 length: 16 amino acids. Germline-derived CDR1 and CDR2 are LNHNV and YYDKDF (reference sequence).